This T cell receptor (beta chain) emerged from a study of neoadjuvant anti-PD-1 for oral cavity cancer. Study-level background: Patients without progression got a fourth dose around day 43. General study results and limits: Only a few patients per response group were TCR-analyzed; validation needed. Pretreatment Treg/Th17 ratio correlated inversely with post-treatment tumor clonality.

Libraries were prepared by immunoSEQ multiplex PCR; TCRdb keeps only in-frame clonotypes and omits some of them. The profile shows 7,500 to 8,000 clones, roughly 70% of them singletons. This clone has more than one count but fewer than ten. No antigen is known for it. Time point specified: after neoadjuvant nivolumab, at surgical resection. Stage II-IVA oral cavity squamous cell carcinoma was new and untreated by systemic or radiation therapy. Sample: PBMCs, taken after nivolumab (anti-PD-1) treatment. The TCR originated in a person between 40 and 85 years old with oral cavity squamous cell carcinoma.

CDR3 residues: CASSSVGGASNQPQHF. The CDR3 DNA follows: TGTGCCAGCAGCTCCGTCGGGGGTGCTAGCAATCAGCCCCAGCATTTT. The V call is TRBV7-2, the J call TRBJ1-5; tentative D call: TRBD1 (5 bases). There are 16 residues in the CDR3. V gave up 4 bases and J gave up 0 bases, with 13 bases separating them. From germline, CDR1 is SGHTA and CDR2 FQGNSA.